The clone carrying this T cell receptor beta chain was detected only a few times. What it binds is not known. This sample was included in a study of shared clonotypes between healthy human individuals. Broader study findings: Memory subsets generally showed lower estimated richness than naive subsets. Sampling used blood alone; tissue repertoires probably differ.

The length of the CDR3 is 15 residues. Germline V gene sequence: CDR1 LNHDA, CDR2 SQIVND (reference sequence). Trimming stripped 4 bases from V and 0 bases from J, with 10 bases between. Deep was the level used in running the assay. Sequencing was performed with immunoSEQ multiplex PCR; in TCRdb, only in-frame clones are kept and a portion is missing. The repertoire holds some 1 million clones, with roughly 80% as singletons. Each of the donors was a healthy adult who was HIV-negative and had not had a recent acute infection or vaccination. Source material: memory CD4+ T cells sorted from blood. This sample's subset: CD45RA-negative fraction. The rearrangement links TRBV19 to TRBJ1-5; a possible D gene is TRBD1 (5 bases). This clonotype was obtained from a man aged 18-30 years in good health. The CDR3 protein is CASSTGTVSNQPQHF. CDR3 DNA: TGTGCCAGTAGTACCGGGACGGTTAGCAATCAGCCCCAGCATTTT. Full variable domain (missing parts from reference TRBV19 and TRBJ1-5): DGGITQSPKYLFRKEGQNVTLSCEQNLNHDAMYWYRQDPGQGLRLIYYSQIVNDFQKGDIAEGYSVSREKKESFPLTVTSAQKNPTAFYLCASSTGTVSNQPQHFGDGTRLSIL.